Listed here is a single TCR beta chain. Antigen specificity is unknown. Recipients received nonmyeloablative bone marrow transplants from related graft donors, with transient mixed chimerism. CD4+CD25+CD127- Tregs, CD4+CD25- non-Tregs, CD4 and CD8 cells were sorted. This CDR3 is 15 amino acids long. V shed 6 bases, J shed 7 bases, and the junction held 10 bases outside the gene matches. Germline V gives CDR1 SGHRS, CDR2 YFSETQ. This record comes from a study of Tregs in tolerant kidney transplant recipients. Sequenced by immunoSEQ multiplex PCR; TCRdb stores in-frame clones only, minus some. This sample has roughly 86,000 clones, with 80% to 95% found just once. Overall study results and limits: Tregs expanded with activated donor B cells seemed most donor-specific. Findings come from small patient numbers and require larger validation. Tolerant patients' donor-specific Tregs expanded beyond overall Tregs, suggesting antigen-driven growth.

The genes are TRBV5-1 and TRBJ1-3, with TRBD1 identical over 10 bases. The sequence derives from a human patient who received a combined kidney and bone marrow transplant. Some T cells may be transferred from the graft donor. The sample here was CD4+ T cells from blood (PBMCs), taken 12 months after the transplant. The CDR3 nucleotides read TGCGCCAGCACCGTTTCCGGGACAGGGGAGAACACCATATATTTT. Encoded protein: CASTVSGTGENTIYF.